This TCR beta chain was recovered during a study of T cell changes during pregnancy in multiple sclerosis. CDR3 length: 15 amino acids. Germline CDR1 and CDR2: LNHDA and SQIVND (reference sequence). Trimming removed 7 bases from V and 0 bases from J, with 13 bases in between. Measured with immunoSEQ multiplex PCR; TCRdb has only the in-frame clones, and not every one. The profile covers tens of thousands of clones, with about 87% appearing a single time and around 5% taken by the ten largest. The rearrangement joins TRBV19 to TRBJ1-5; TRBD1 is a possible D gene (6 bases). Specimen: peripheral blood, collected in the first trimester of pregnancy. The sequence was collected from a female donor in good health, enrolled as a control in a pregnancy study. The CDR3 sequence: CASKDRRYSNQPQHF. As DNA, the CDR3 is TGTGCCAGTAAGGACAGAAGATATAGCAATCAGCCCCAGCATTTT.